Presented here are 22 T cell receptor beta chains from one specimen sequenced in a study of shared clonotypes between healthy human individuals. Clones were read by immunoSEQ multiplex PCR, and TCRdb kept only the in-frame ones, dropping some. Of about 470,000 clones in the sample, roughly 77% were seen once. Source material: PBMCs. The receptors here all came from a woman between 40 and 50 years old in good health. Some clones in this sample may be carry-over from other donors' samples.

This clone was picked up one time. V usage is TRBV27 and J usage is TRBJ2-7, with TRBD1 matching over 9 bases. The germline V gene has CDR1 MNHEY and CDR2 SMNVEV (reference sequence). After removal of 6 bases from V and 0 bases from J, the junction contained 6 bases not matched to a gene. CDR3 size: 15 residues. Here the CDR3 reads CASSRPGQGSYEQYF. CDR3 nucleotide sequence: TGTGCCAGCAGCCGTCCGGGACAGGGCTCCTACGAGCAGTACTTC.

The chain uses TRBV27 and TRBJ2-7; 16 bases align to TRBD2. V was clipped by 6 bases and J by 11 bases; unmatched bases: 22. Per germline, CDR1 MNHEY and CDR2 SMNVEV (reference sequence). The CDR3 runs to 19 residues. CDR3 bases: TGTGCCAGCAGAAACGCGGACTCCCTGGGACTAGCGGGAGGGTTGATCGAGTACTTC. It yields the protein CASRNADSLGLAGGLIEYF.

In this sample, this clone turned up a few times. This rearrangement joins TRBV5-1 to TRBJ2-2; no clear D gene. Germline V gives CDR1 SGHRS, CDR2 YFSETQ. V dropped 1 base and J dropped 1 base, with 5 bases sitting between them. CDR3 length equals 14 residues. The CDR3 nucleotides are TGCGCCAGCAGCTTGTTTCAGAACACCGGGGAGCTGTTTTTT. This gives the protein CASSLFQNTGELFF.

This clone rates as medium-sized. The chain uses TRBV7-9 and TRBJ2-7; TRBD2 aligns across 13 bases. Trimming removed 5 bases from V and 5 bases from J; junction bases left unmatched: 6. Per the germline V gene, CDR1 is SEHNR and CDR2 is FQNEAQ (reference sequence). The CDR3 is 15 residues long. The CDR3 reads CASSTRTSGSDEQYF. The CDR3 DNA reads TGTGCCAGCAGCACCCGGACTAGCGGGAGCGACGAGCAGTACTTC.

This chain links TRBV7-6 with TRBJ2-5; D ambiguous. The CDR3 runs 12 residues. V was trimmed by 2 bases and J by 4 bases, leaving 5 bases between them. CDR1 SGHVS and CDR2 FNYEAQ come from the germline V gene. CDR3 amino acids: CASSLSRETQYF. CDR3 in DNA: TGTGCCAGCAGCTTAAGTAGAGAGACCCAGTACTTC.

The chain is built from TRBV6-6 and TRBJ1-2; D may be TRBD1 (6 bases). The CDR3 loop spans 14 amino acids. Trimming took off 6 bases at V and 2 bases at J, with 13 bases between the two ends. Germline CDR1 MNHNY, CDR2 SVGAGI (reference sequence). CDR3 in DNA: TGTGCCAGCAGCTTATCCGGGACAAACTATGGCTACACCTTC. This sequence encodes CASSLSGTNYGYTF.

This clone occurred once. The J gene is TRBJ1-2, the V gene TRBV7-9, with TRBD1 matching over 12 bases. The CDR3 covers 15 residues. Germline assignment: CDR1 SEHNR and CDR2 FQNEAQ (reference sequence). Losses at the gene ends were 5 bases for V and 8 bases for J; bases not matched to a gene: 9. CDR3 in DNA: TGTGCCAGCAGCACCCCACAGGGACAGGGGGCCGGCTACACCTTC. Its translation is CASSTPQGQGAGYTF.

V and J are TRBV11-2 and TRBJ2-2, with a possible D match to TRBD2 (6 bases). The germline V gene encodes CDR1 SGHAT and CDR2 FQNNGV. This CDR3 comprises 17 residues. V gave up 4 bases and J gave up 6 bases, with 21 bases separating them. CDR3 sequence reads: CASSSYERRRAAGELFF. The DNA of the CDR3 is TGTGCCAGCAGCTCCTATGAGCGGAGGAGGGCCGCCGGGGAGCTGTTTTTT.

The rearrangement links TRBV2 to TRBJ2-1; D assignment may be TRBD1 or TRBD2 (7 bases each). The CDR3 covers 15 residues. Germline CDR1 is SNHLY and CDR2 is FYNNEI. The ends were cut back, 6 bases at V and 7 bases at J, with 19 bases in the middle. The CDR3 loop reads CASSTDRAGVNEQFF. CDR3 nucleotides: TGTGCCAGCAGCACTGACAGGGCGGGGGTGAATGAGCAGTTCTTC. Filled out from reference TRBV2 and TRBJ2-1, the complete variable domain reads EPEVTQTPSHQVTQMGQEVILRCVPISNHLYFYWYRQILGQKVEFLVSFYNNEISEKSEIFDDQFSVERPDGSNFTLKIRSTKLEDSAMYFCASSTDRAGVNEQFFGPGTRLTVL.

The chain has TRBV19 and TRBJ1-1; no reliable D call. Trimming left V 2 bases short and J 0 bases short, with 16 bases between. Per germline, CDR1 LNHDA and CDR2 SQIVND (reference sequence). The CDR3 has 17 amino acids. CDR3 region: CASSIYSGSLLNTEAFF. The CDR3 DNA sequence: TGTGCCAGTAGTATATATAGCGGGTCCCTATTGAACACTGAAGCTTTCTTT.

This clone showed up just once. The DNA for the CDR3 is TGTGCCAGCAGCCAAGAAGCGCGTGGGGCCGGACGGAGGAATTCACCCCTCCACTTT. Translating gives CASSQEARGAGRRNSPLHF. The chain carries TRBV4-2 and TRBJ1-6; a weak D match, TRBD1 (5 bases). The CDR3 totals 19 residues. Per germline, CDR1 LGHNA and CDR2 YNFKEQ. V was shortened by 0 bases and J by 7 bases, with 22 bases between the two germline ends.

The V and J genes are TRBV7-2 and TRBJ1-5, with TRBD1 identical over 7 bases. The CDR3 is made up of 13 amino acids. Germline lookup yields CDR1 SGHTA and CDR2 FQGNSA. J lost 7 bases, V lost 5 bases, and 5 bases had no gene match. The CDR3 loop reads CASSTGVRQPQHF. The DNA of the CDR3 is TGTGCCAGCAGCACAGGGGTGAGGCAGCCCCAGCATTTT.

The chain links TRBV19 to TRBJ2-5; possibly TRBD2 for D (6 bases). This CDR3 is 13 amino acids long. V was clipped by 7 bases and J by 2 bases, with 11 bases between them. Germline CDR1 is LNHDA and CDR2 is SQIVND (reference sequence). CDR3 DNA: TGTGCCAGTAACGGCGGGGTACAAGAGACCCAGTACTTC. It encodes CASNGGVQETQYF.

This clone is medium-sized in the sample. This sample also contains other DNA sequences that code for the same CDR3. This chain joins TRBV6-5 and TRBJ2-7; D is undetermined. There are 12 residues in the CDR3. Germline V CDR1 and CDR2: MNHEY, SVGAGI. Trimming shortened V by 9 bases and J by 0 bases, and 9 bases separated the two germline ends. The CDR3 DNA follows: TGTGCCAGTGCACAGAGCTCCTACGAGCAGTACTTC. The encoded protein is CASAQSSYEQYF.

The chain uses TRBV18 and TRBJ2-7; 8 bases are a match to TRBD2. The germline V gene has CDR1 KGHSH and CDR2 LQKENI. CDR3 length equals 15 residues. V was pared by 2 bases and J by 5 bases, with 8 bases of the junction left unmatched. CDR3 sequence (DNA): TGTGCCAGCTCACCAACGGGAGGCGGGAGGAACGAGCAGTACTTC. Amino acid sequence: CASSPTGGGRNEQYF.

V usage is TRBV9 and J usage is TRBJ2-1; TRBD2 matches 7 bases. CDR3 size: 15 residues. J gave up 7 bases and V 4 bases, and 11 bases lay outside the gene matches. The germline V gene encodes CDR1 SGDLS and CDR2 YYNGEE. The CDR3 loop reads CASSPQREVWNEQFF. The DNA of the CDR3 is TGTGCCAGCAGCCCCCAGCGGGAAGTTTGGAATGAGCAGTTCTTC.

The rearrangement uses TRBV7-9 and TRBJ2-1; D possibly corresponds to TRBD2 (6 bases). The CDR3 spans 13 residues. V was clipped by 5 bases and J by 6 bases, with 11 bases between them. Per germline, CDR1 SEHNR and CDR2 FQNEAQ (reference sequence). The CDR3 protein is CASSPTRFNEQFF. CDR3 nucleotide sequence: TGTGCCAGCAGCCCGACTAGGTTCAATGAGCAGTTCTTC.

The chain recombines TRBV7-9 with TRBJ2-1, with 10 positions matching TRBD2. Germline CDR1 is SEHNR and CDR2 is FQNEAQ (reference sequence). The CDR3 has 18 amino acids. V dropped 8 bases and J dropped 4; count of bases not matched to a gene: 17. The CDR3 reads CASHPKDTSGIRYNEQFF. The CDR3 DNA is TGTGCCAGCCACCCAAAGGACACTAGCGGGATTAGATACAATGAGCAGTTCTTC.

V is TRBV11-3 and J is TRBJ1-2; 9 bases line up with TRBD1. The trim removed 3 bases at V and 6 bases at J, leaving 2 bases unmatched. Looked up from germline, CDR1 is SGHNT and CDR2 is YENEEA. The length of the CDR3 is 13 residues. CDR3 DNA sequence: TGTGCCAGCAGCTTCGGACAGGGGAATGGCTACACCTTC. Its protein is CASSFGQGNGYTF.

The DNA for the CDR3 is TGTGCCAGCAGGGACAGGGGGGCGCAGTACTTC. This encodes CASRDRGAQYF. The J gene is TRBJ2-4, the V gene TRBV2, with 10 bases fitting TRBD1. The CDR3 has 11 amino acids. CDR1 is SNHLY, CDR2 FYNNEI, per germline. V gave up 6 bases and J gave up 13 bases; unmatched junction bases: 3.

The CDR3 loop is CASSPGQGIQETQYF. The CDR3 bases are TGTGCCAGCAGTCCGGGACAGGGTATCCAAGAGACCCAGTACTTC. The rearrangement joins TRBV2 to TRBJ2-5; 9 nucleotides align to TRBD1. V dropped 5 bases and J dropped 1; count of bases not matched to a gene: 5. The CDR3 sequence is 15 residues long. The germline V gene has CDR1 SNHLY and CDR2 FYNNEI.

The chain couples TRBV6-1 to TRBJ2-1; D gene ambiguous. Trimming shortened V by 6 bases and J by 3 bases, and 6 bases separated the two germline ends. The CDR3 runs to 12 residues. The germline gives CDR1 MNHNS, CDR2 SASEGT. DNA for the CDR3: TGTGCCAGCAGCGCGAACTACAATGAGCAGTTCTTC. This codes for CASSANYNEQFF.